The 24 T cell receptor beta chains presented below share a single source sample, sequenced in a study of blood T cell repertoires in COVID-19. Data came from immunoSEQ multiplex PCR; TCRdb stores just in-frame clones and leaves some out. The repertoire holds roughly 200,000 clones, with around 90% as singletons. Sequencing was performed on PBMCs or T cells enriched from blood (not recorded which). The source is a man between 18 and 35 years old with acute COVID-19.

The chain uses TRBV7-3 and TRBJ2-7; the match to TRBD2 covers 8 bases. Germline V gene sequence: CDR1 SGHTA, CDR2 FQGTGA. The CDR3 covers 15 residues. Losses at the gene ends were 0 bases for V and 4 bases for J; bases not matched to a gene: 5. Here the CDR3 reads CASSLTSLAAYEQYF. The CDR3 region has the DNA TGTGCCAGCAGCTTAACTTCACTAGCGGCATACGAGCAGTACTTC.

J is TRBJ1-4 and V is TRBV7-8; D uncertain. The CDR3 is made up of 14 amino acids. V shed 3 bases and J shed 8 bases, with 13 bases lying between them. Germline values: CDR1 SGHVS, CDR2 FQNEAQ. The chain's CDR3 is CASSFEGLGEKLFF. DNA of the CDR3: TGTGCCAGCAGCTTTGAGGGTCTCGGGGAAAAACTGTTTTTT.

V usage is TRBV5-4 and J usage is TRBJ2-4, with a tentative D call TRBD2 (6 bases). V dropped 4 bases and J dropped 5 bases, with 13 bases sitting between them. The CDR3 is 14 residues long. The germline gives CDR1 SGHNT, CDR2 YYREEE (reference sequence). The CDR3 spells CASSTRDSENIQYF. The CDR3 nucleotides are TGTGCCAGCAGCACCAGGGACTCAGAAAACATTCAGTACTTC.

V is TRBV6-6 and J is TRBJ1-4; tentatively, D is TRBD1 (5 bases). CDR1 and CDR2 from the germline V gene are MNHNY and SVGAGI (reference sequence). This CDR3 comprises 14 residues. Trimming left V 4 bases short and J 8 bases short, with 14 bases between. CDR3 sequence: CASSSGKVEEKLFF. CDR3 sequence (DNA): TGTGCCAGCAGTTCAGGGAAGGTTGAGGAAAAACTGTTTTTT.

The chain recombines TRBV20-1 with TRBJ2-3; 9 bases are a match to TRBD2. Germline values: CDR1 DFQATT, CDR2 SNEGSKA (reference sequence). This CDR3 spans 14 amino acids. The junction had 7 bases not matched to a gene; V was cut back by 3 bases and J by 6 bases. For the CDR3, the DNA is TGCAGTGCTAGTGTTAGCGGGAGCTGGGATACGCAGTATTTT. Its protein is CSASVSGSWDTQYF.

The CDR3 protein is CASSYGGTGNNQPQHF. The CDR3 nucleotides are TGTGCCAGCAGTTACGGCGGGACAGGGAACAATCAGCCCCAGCATTTT. V is TRBV6-5 and J is TRBJ1-5; 9 bases agree with TRBD1. V was clipped by 2 bases and J by 3 bases; unmatched bases: 5. The CDR3 is made up of 16 amino acids. The germline V gene has CDR1 MNHEY and CDR2 SVGAGI.

Here the CDR3 DNA reads TGTGCCAGTAAAGATAACAGGGGGGGTTTGCCCCAGCATTTT. It codes for CASKDNRGGLPQHF. The chain has TRBV19 and TRBJ1-5; 8 nucleotides agree with TRBD1. V was clipped by 7 bases and J by 9 bases; unmatched bases: 11. This CDR3 has 14 amino acids. Looked up from germline, CDR1 is LNHDA and CDR2 is SQIVND (reference sequence).

This chain connects TRBV6-5 to TRBJ1-1, with D unresolved. The ends were cut back, 6 bases at V and 1 base at J, with 12 bases in the middle. CDR1 and CDR2 from the germline V gene are MNHEY and SVGAGI. The CDR3 loop spans 14 amino acids. This CDR3 reads CASSPPPGNTEAFF. DNA of the CDR3: TGTGCCAGCAGCCCACCCCCGGGGAACACTGAAGCTTTCTTT.

The chain uses TRBV28 and TRBJ2-1; D not resolved. Trimming removed 2 bases from V and 2 bases from J, with 7 bases in between. Per germline, CDR1 MDHEN and CDR2 SYDVKM. The CDR3 contains 14 residues. In DNA, the CDR3 is TGTGCCAGCAGTTTAGGCGGTGCCTACAATGAGCAGTTCTTC. Translation gives CASSLGGAYNEQFF.

This chain uses TRBV27 with TRBJ2-7; 10 nucleotides match TRBD1. This CDR3 is 15 amino acids long. Germline V gene data show CDR1 as MNHEY and CDR2 as SMNVEV (reference sequence). The V segment lost 5 bases and the J segment 3 bases; nucleotides outside the gene matches: 7. The CDR3: CASSAAGTGVYEQYF. The CDR3, as DNA: TGTGCCAGCAGTGCTGCCGGGACAGGGGTCTACGAGCAGTACTTC.

The V call is TRBV5-6, the J call TRBJ2-5; 8 positions match TRBD1. V was clipped by 0 bases and J by 6 bases; unmatched bases: 1. This CDR3 is built from 13 residues. Germline CDR1 reads SGHDT; CDR2 reads YYEEEE. The CDR3 coding sequence is TGTGCCAGCAGCTTGGACAGGGGGAAGACCCAGTACTTC. It translates to CASSLDRGKTQYF.

The chain links TRBV7-9 to TRBJ2-3; D unresolved. The CDR3 spans 17 residues. Germline V gene lookup returns CDR1 SEHNR and CDR2 FQNEAQ (reference sequence). V shed 0 bases and J shed 2 bases, with 15 bases lying between them. The CDR3 reads CASSLATATPYTDTQYF. CDR3 in DNA: TGTGCCAGCAGCTTAGCGACGGCGACTCCATACACAGATACGCAGTATTTT.

The chain uses TRBV5-4 and TRBJ2-7, with TRBD2 identical over 7 bases. The CDR3 extends over 15 amino acids. Trimming removed 0 bases from V and 3 bases from J; junction bases left unmatched: 6. Germline V gene sequence: CDR1 SGHNT, CDR2 YYREEE (reference sequence). The CDR3 here is CASSLAEAGVYEQYF. The CDR3 bases are TGTGCCAGCAGCTTGGCAGAGGCGGGAGTCTACGAGCAGTACTTC.

The rearrangement uses TRBV5-4 and TRBJ2-1, with 9 bases aligning to TRBD2. CDR1 and CDR2 from the germline V gene are SGHNT and YYREEE (reference sequence). With 5 bases clipped from V and 7 bases from J, the junction kept 4 bases outside the gene matches. CDR3 length: 13 amino acids. The CDR3 DNA sequence: TGTGCCAGCAGTCAGACTAGCGGTAATGAGCAGTTCTTC. Amino acids: CASSQTSGNEQFF.

The V gene is TRBV28, the J gene TRBJ2-2; 9 bases map to TRBD1. Germline assignment: CDR1 MDHEN and CDR2 SYDVKM. The CDR3 has 16 residues. Unmatched junction bases numbered 5, after V lost 5 bases and J lost 1 base. CDR3 protein: CASSPRQGGNTGELFF. The CDR3 nucleotides are TGTGCCAGCAGTCCCCGACAGGGGGGGAACACCGGGGAGCTGTTTTTT.

This clone was detected once. Other DNA sequences from this sample encode an identical CDR3 as well. The chain links TRBV30 to TRBJ2-7; 9 positions match TRBD2. The trim removed 4 bases at V and 4 bases at J, leaving 2 bases unmatched. The CDR3 is 12 residues long. Germline V lookup: CDR1 GTSNPN, CDR2 SVGIG (reference sequence). This chain's CDR3 is CAWTSGAYEQYF. CDR3 nucleotides: TGTGCCTGGACTAGCGGGGCGTACGAGCAGTACTTC. Supplemented by reference TRBV30 and TRBJ2-7, the full variable domain reads SQTIHQWPATLVQPVGSPLSLECTVEGTSNPNLYWYRQAAGRGLQLLFYSVGIGQISSEVPQNLSASRPQDRQFILSSKKLLLSDSGFYLCAWTSGAYEQYFGPGTRLTVT.

The chain couples TRBV28 to TRBJ1-5; 12 positions match TRBD1. CDR3 length equals 15 residues. J was trimmed by 5 bases and V by 5 bases; bases with no gene match: 4. Looked up from germline, CDR1 is MDHEN and CDR2 is SYDVKM. The CDR3 region is CASSKGTGGYQPQHF. The CDR3 DNA reads as TGTGCCAGCAGTAAGGGGACAGGGGGCTATCAGCCCCAGCATTTT. Variable domain in full (rest from reference TRBV28 and TRBJ1-5): DVKVTQSSRYLVKRTGEKVFLECVQDMDHENMFWYRQDPGLGLRLIYFSYDVKMKEKGDIPEGYSVSREKKERFSLILESASTNQTSMYLCASSKGTGGYQPQHFGDGTRLSIL.

This clone was detected a few times. J is TRBJ2-3 and V is TRBV25-1, with a possible D match to TRBD2 (6 bases). Germline CDR1 is MGHDK and CDR2 is SYGVNS. The CDR3 is 15 residues long. The V gene lost 4 bases and the J gene lost 4 bases, with 15 bases spanning the gap. CDR3: CASSVGGVNPDTQYF. The CDR3, as DNA: TGTGCCAGCAGTGTCGGCGGGGTAAACCCAGATACGCAGTATTTT.

The chain employs TRBV5-5 and TRBJ2-7, with D maybe TRBD1 (6 bases). CDR1 SGHKS and CDR2 YYEKEE come from the germline V gene (reference sequence). This CDR3 has 15 residues. V shed 1 base and J shed 7 bases, with 18 bases lying between them. CDR3 protein: CASSLWLDRPGEQYF. CDR3 coding DNA: TGTGCCAGCAGCTTGTGGTTAGACAGGCCTGGAGAGCAGTACTTC.

The chain couples TRBV2 to TRBJ2-1, with TRBD2 matching 7 bases. Trimming at V came to 4 bases and at J to 2 bases, leaving 20 bases not matched to a gene. Germline V gene lookup returns CDR1 SNHLY and CDR2 FYNNEI. This CDR3 has 20 residues. The CDR3 DNA is TGTGCCAGCAGTGGCCCCTCATCCTTCGGGGGGAGAAGGCCCTACAATGAGCAGTTCTTC. Translating gives CASSGPSSFGGRRPYNEQFF.

The chain uses TRBV7-2 and TRBJ1-6; tentative D call: TRBD1 (6 bases). The CDR3 sequence is 15 residues long. V shed 2 bases and J shed 6 bases, with 11 bases lying between them. Germline values: CDR1 SGHTA, CDR2 FQGNSA. Here the CDR3 DNA reads TGTGCCAGCAGCTTACAACAGGGAACTAATTCACCCCTCCACTTT. Translating gives CASSLQQGTNSPLHF.

The V gene is TRBV19, the J gene TRBJ2-5; 9 bases are shared with TRBD1. The CDR3 runs to 17 residues. Unmatched junction bases numbered 11, after V lost 4 bases and J lost 2 bases. From germline, CDR1 is LNHDA and CDR2 SQIVND (reference sequence). For the CDR3, the DNA is TGTGCCAGTAGTAGCAACCGGGACAGGGTGGGGCAAGAGACCCAGTACTTC. Its translation is CASSSNRDRVGQETQYF.

This chain joins TRBV7-9 and TRBJ1-1; D is unresolved. V lost 5 bases and J 1 base, leaving 14 bases between the germline ends. Germline V lookup: CDR1 SEHNR, CDR2 FQNEAQ (reference sequence). The CDR3 loop spans 15 amino acids. CDR3 in DNA: TGTGCCAGCAGCCCTAAATCGATAAAGAACACTGAAGCTTTCTTT. It specifies CASSPKSIKNTEAFF.

The chain couples TRBV7-9 to TRBJ1-1; D is uncertain. The germline gives CDR1 SEHNR, CDR2 FQNEAQ (reference sequence). The CDR3 sequence is 13 residues long. Trimming pared 5 bases from V and 11 bases from J, leaving 18 bases between. The CDR3 DNA follows: TGTGCCAGCAGCCCAGCAGGTCGGGGATCTGCTTTCTTT. This codes for CASSPAGRGSAFF. Full variable domain (outside the CDR3, taken from reference TRBV7-9 and TRBJ1-1): DTGVSQNPRHKITKRGQNVTFRCDPISEHNRLYWYRQTLGQGPEFLTYFQNEAQLEKSRLLSDRFSAERPKGSFSTLEIQRTEQGDSAMYLCASSPAGRGSAFFGQGTRLTVV.